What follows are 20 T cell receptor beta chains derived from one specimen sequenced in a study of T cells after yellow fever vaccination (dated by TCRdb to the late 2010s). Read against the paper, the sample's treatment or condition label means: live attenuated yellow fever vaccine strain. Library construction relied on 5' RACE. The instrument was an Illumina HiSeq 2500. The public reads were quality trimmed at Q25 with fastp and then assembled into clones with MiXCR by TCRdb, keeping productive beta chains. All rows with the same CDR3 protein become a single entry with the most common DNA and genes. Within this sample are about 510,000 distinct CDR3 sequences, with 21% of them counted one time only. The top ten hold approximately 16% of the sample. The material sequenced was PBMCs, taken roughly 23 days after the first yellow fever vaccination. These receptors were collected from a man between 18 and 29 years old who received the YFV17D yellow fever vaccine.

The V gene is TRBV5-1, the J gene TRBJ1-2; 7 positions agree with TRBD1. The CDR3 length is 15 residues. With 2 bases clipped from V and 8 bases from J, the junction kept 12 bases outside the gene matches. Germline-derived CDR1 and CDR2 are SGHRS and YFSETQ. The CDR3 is CASSFLQGSDQGYTF. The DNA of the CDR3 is TGCGCCAGCAGCTTTTTACAGGGGTCAGATCAAGGCTACACCTTC.

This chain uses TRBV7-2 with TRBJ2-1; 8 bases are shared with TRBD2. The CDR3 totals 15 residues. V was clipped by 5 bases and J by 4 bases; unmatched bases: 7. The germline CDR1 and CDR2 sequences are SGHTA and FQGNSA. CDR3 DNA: TGTGCCAGCAGCCCCCCCCCGGGGGGGTACAATGAGCAGTTCTTC. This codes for CASSPPPGGYNEQFF.

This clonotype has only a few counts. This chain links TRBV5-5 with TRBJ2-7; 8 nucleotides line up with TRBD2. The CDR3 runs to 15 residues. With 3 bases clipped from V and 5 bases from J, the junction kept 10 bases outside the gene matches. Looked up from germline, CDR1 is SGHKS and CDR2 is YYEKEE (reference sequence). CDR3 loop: CASSYIGGGIDEQYV. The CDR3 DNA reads TGTGCCAGCAGCTACATCGGGGGGGGCATCGACGAGCAGTACGTC.

Here the CDR3 DNA reads TGCGCCAGCAGCCGTAAAGGGGAGACCGAAAAACTGTTTTTT. Translating it yields CASSRKGETEKLFF. V gene TRBV5-1 combines with J gene TRBJ1-4, with D possibly matching TRBD1 (5 bases). CDR1 and CDR2 from the germline V gene are SGHRS and YFSETQ. The CDR3 is made up of 14 amino acids. V lost 4 bases and J 8 bases, leaving 15 bases between the germline ends.

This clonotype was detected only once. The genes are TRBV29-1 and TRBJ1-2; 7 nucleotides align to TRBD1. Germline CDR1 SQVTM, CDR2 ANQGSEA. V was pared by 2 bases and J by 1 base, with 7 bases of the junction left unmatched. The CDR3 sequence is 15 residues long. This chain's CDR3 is CSVEPTDRSNYGYTF. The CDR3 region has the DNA TGCAGCGTTGAACCCACGGACAGGAGTAACTATGGCTACACCTTC.

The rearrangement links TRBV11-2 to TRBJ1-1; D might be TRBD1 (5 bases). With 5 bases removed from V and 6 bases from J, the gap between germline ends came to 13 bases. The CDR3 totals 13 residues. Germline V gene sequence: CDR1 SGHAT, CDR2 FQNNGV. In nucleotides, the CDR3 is TGTGCCAGCAGCGATGAACAGGCCGCTGAAGCTTTCTTT. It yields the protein CASSDEQAAEAFF.

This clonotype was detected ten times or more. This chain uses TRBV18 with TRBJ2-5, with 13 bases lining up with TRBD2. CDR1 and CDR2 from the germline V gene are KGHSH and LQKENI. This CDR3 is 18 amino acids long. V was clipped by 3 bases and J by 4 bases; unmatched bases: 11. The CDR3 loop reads CASSPPGLAGDSLETQYF. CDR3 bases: TGTGCCAGCTCACCGCCAGGACTAGCGGGGGACAGTCTAGAGACCCAGTACTTC.

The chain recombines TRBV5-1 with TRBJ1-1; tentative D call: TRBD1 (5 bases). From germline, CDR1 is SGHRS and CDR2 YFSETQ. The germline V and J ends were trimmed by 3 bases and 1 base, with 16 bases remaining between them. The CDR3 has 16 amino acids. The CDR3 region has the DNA TGCGCCAGCAGCTCGAATCCAGGGTTAAAGAACACTGAAGCTTTCTTT. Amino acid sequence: CASSSNPGLKNTEAFF.

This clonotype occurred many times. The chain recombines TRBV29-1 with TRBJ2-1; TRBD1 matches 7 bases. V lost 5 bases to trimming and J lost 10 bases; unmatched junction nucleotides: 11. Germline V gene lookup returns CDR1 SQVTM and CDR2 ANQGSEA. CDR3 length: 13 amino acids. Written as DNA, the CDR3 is TGCAGCGTTCGCGAGGGGGCCTTCGGGGAGCAGTTCTTC. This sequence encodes CSVREGAFGEQFF.

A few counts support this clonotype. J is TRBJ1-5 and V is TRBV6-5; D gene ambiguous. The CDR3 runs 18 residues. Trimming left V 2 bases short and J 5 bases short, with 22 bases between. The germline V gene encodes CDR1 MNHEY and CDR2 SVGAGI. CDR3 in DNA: TGTGCCAGCAGTTACCCGACCGCACCAAGCTCCTGGGATCAGCCCCAGCATTTT. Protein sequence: CASSYPTAPSSWDQPQHF.

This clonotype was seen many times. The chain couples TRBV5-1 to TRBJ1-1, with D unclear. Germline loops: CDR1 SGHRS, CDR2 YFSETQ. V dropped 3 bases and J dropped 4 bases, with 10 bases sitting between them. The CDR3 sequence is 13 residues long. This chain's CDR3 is CASSSTGVTEAFF. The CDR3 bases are TGCGCCAGCAGCTCGACCGGAGTCACTGAAGCTTTCTTT.

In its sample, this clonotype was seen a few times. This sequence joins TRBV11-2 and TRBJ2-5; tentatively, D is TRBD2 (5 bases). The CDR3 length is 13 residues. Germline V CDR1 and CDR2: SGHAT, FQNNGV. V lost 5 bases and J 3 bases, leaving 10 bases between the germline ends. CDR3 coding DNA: TGTGCCAGCAGCAATACTAGGGAAGAGACCCAGTACTTC. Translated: CASSNTREETQYF.

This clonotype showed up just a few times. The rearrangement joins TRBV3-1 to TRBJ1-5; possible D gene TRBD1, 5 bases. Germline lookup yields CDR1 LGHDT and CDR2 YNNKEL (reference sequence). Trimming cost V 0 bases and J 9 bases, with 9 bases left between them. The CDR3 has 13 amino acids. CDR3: CASSQDGASPQHF. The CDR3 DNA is TGTGCCAGCAGCCAAGATGGGGCCTCGCCCCAGCATTTT.

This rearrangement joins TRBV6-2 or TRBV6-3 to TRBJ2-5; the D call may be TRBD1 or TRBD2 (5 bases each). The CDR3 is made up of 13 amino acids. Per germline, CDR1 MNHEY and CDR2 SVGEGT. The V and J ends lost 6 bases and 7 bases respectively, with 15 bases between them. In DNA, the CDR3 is TGTGCCAGCAGCTACGGGGCCGGTGGGACCCAGTACTTC. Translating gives CASSYGAGGTQYF.

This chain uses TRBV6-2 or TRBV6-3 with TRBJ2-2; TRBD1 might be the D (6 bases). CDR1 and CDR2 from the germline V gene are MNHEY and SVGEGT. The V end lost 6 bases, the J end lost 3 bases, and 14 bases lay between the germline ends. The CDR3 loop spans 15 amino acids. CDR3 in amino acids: CASSSTGTYTGELFF. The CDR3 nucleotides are TGTGCCAGCAGCTCGACAGGAACTTACACCGGGGAGCTGTTTTTT.

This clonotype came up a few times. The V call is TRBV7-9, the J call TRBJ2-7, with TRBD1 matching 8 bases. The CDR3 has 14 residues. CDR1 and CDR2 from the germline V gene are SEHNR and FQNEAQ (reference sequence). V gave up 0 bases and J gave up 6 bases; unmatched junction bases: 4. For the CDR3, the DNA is TGTGCCAGCAGCTTAGCGGACAGGGAAAGCGAGCAGTACTTC. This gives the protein CASSLADRESEQYF.

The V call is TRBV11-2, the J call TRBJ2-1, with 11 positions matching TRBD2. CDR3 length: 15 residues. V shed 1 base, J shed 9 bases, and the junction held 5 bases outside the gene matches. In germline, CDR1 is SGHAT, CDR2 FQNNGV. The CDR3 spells CASSLGLAGNTEQFF. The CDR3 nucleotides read TGTGCCAGCAGCTTAGGACTAGCGGGGAACACTGAGCAGTTCTTC.

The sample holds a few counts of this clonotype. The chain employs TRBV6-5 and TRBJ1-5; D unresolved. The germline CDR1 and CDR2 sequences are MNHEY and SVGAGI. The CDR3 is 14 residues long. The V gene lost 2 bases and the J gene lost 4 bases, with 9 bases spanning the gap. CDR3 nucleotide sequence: TGTGCCAGCAGTTACGTGTCGGTTAATCAGCCCCAGCATTTT. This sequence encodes CASSYVSVNQPQHF.

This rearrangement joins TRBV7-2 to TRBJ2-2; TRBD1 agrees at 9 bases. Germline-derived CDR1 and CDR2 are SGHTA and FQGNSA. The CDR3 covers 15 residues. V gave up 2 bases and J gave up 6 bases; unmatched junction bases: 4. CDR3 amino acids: CASSLRQGDSGELFF. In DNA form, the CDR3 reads TGTGCCAGCAGCTTAAGACAGGGGGATTCCGGGGAGCTGTTTTTT.

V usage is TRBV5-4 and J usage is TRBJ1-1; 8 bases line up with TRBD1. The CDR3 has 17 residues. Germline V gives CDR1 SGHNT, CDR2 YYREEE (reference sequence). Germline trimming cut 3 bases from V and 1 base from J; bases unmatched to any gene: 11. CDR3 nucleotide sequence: TGTGCCAGCAGCTCCAACACCCGGACAGGGCCGAACACTGAAGCTTTCTTT. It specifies CASSSNTRTGPNTEAFF.